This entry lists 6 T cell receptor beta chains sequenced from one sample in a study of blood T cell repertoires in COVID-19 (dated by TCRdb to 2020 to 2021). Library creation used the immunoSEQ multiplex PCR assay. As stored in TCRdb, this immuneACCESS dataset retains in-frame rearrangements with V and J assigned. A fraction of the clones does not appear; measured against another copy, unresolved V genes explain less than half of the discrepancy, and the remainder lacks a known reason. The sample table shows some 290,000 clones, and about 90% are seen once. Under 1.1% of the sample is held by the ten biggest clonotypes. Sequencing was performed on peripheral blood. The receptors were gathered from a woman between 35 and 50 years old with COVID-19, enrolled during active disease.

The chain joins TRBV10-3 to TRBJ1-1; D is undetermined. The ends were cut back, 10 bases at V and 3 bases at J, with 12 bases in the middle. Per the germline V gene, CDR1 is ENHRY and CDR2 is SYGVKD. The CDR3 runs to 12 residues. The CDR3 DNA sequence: TGTGCCACCCAATTCGGGGACACTGAAGCTTTCTTT. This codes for CATQFGDTEAFF.

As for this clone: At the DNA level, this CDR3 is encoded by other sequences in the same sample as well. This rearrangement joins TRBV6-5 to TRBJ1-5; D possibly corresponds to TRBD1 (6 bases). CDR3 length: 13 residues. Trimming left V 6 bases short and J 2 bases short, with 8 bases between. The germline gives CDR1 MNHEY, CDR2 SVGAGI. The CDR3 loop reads CASSRQGNQPQHF. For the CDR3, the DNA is TGTGCCAGCAGCCGACAGGGCAATCAGCCCCAGCATTTT.

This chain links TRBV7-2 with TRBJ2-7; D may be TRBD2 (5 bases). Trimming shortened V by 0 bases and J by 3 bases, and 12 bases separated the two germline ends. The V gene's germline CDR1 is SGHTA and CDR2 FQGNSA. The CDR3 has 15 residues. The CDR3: CASSLAGNPSYEQYF. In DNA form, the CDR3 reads TGTGCCAGCAGCTTAGCCGGGAACCCCAGCTACGAGCAGTACTTC.

This CDR3 reads CASSYNQGSGNTIYF. In DNA, the CDR3 is TGTGCCAGCAGTTACAACCAGGGTTCTGGAAACACCATATATTTT. The chain links TRBV6-5 to TRBJ1-3; possible D gene TRBD1, 5 bases. V lost 2 bases, J lost 1 base, and 9 bases lay in between. The CDR3 has 15 amino acids. CDR1 MNHEY and CDR2 SVGAGI come from the germline V gene.

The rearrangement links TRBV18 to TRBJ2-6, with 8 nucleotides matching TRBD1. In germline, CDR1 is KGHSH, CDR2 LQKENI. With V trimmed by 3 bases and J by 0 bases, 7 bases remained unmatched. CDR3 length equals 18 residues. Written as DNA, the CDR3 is TGTGCCAGCTCACCCGACAGGGGTCAGAGCTCTGGGGCCAACGTCCTGACTTTC. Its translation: CASSPDRGQSSGANVLTF.

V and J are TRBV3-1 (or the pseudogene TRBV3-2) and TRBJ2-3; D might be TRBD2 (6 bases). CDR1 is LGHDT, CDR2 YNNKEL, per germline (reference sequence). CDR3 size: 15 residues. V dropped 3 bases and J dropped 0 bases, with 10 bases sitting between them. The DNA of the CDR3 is TGTGCCAGCAGCCAGGGGGACTGGAGCACAGATACGCAGTATTTT. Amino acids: CASSQGDWSTDTQYF.